Following are 30 T cell receptor beta chains from one sample sequenced in a study of blood T cell repertoires in COVID-19. The method was immunoSEQ multiplex PCR; TCRdb's version includes in-frame clones alone and lacks a portion of them. Of under 300,000 clones in the sample, roughly nine tenths were seen once. What was sequenced was peripheral blood. These TCRs come from a man aged 55 to 69 who had recovered from COVID-19.

This sequence joins TRBV20-1 and TRBJ2-2; 9 positions agree with TRBD1. The CDR3 is 13 residues long. Germline V gives CDR1 DFQATT, CDR2 SNEGSKA (reference sequence). The trim removed 3 bases at V and 7 bases at J, leaving 3 bases unmatched. The CDR3, as DNA: TGCAGTGCTAGTCCGACAGGGGGCGGGGAGCTGTTTTTT. Its protein is CSASPTGGGELFF.

This rearrangement joins TRBV3-1 (or the pseudogene TRBV3-2) to TRBJ1-2; 9 bases map to TRBD1. Trimming removed 0 bases from V and 4 bases from J; junction bases left unmatched: 15. In germline, CDR1 is LGHDT, CDR2 YNNKEL (reference sequence). This CDR3 comprises 19 residues. The CDR3 DNA sequence: TGTGCCAGCAGCCAAGATCTCTACGGTCTGGACAGGGGTGCCTATGGCTACACCTTC. The encoded protein is CASSQDLYGLDRGAYGYTF.

The rearrangement links TRBV3-1 (or the pseudogene TRBV3-2) to TRBJ2-2; maybe TRBD2 (7 bases). The CDR3 has 17 residues. V lost 0 bases and J lost 3, with 14 bases in between. Germline V CDR1 and CDR2: LGHDT, YNNKEL (reference sequence). The CDR3 spells CASSQDGGGGYTGELFF. CDR3 DNA: TGTGCCAGCAGCCAAGATGGAGGCGGGGGCTACACCGGGGAGCTGTTTTTT.

V gene TRBV5-1 combines with J gene TRBJ1-5; D not resolved. V shed 2 bases and J shed 1 base, with 16 bases lying between them. The germline V gene encodes CDR1 SGHRS and CDR2 YFSETQ. The CDR3 has 17 amino acids. CDR3 loop: CASSFLYVERSNQPQHF. The CDR3 DNA reads TGCGCCAGCAGCTTTCTTTACGTAGAGAGGAGCAATCAGCCCCAGCATTTT.

This sequence joins TRBV12-3 or TRBV12-4 and TRBJ2-7, with D perhaps matching TRBD1 (5 bases). This CDR3 has 13 amino acids. Trimming left V 4 bases short and J 1 base short, with 8 bases between. CDR3: CASSSPGSYEQYF. In DNA, the CDR3 is TGTGCCAGCAGTTCTCCAGGGTCCTACGAGCAGTACTTC.

The genes are TRBV29-1 and TRBJ2-2; 7 positions agree with TRBD1. This CDR3 region has 16 residues. V was clipped by 4 bases and J by 5 bases; unmatched bases: 13. Germline CDR1 and CDR2: SQVTM and ANQGSEA. CDR3 sequence: CSVGPLRTGATGELFF. CDR3 nucleotide sequence: TGCAGCGTTGGACCCCTCAGGACAGGAGCTACCGGGGAGCTGTTTTTT.

This rearrangement joins TRBV7-9 to TRBJ2-3, with 11 bases matching TRBD2. The junction had 6 bases not matched to a gene; V was cut back by 6 bases and J by 4 bases. Germline CDR1 reads SEHNR; CDR2 reads FQNEAQ (reference sequence). CDR3 length: 15 amino acids. The CDR3 loop is CASSIELAGADTQYF. CDR3 DNA: TGTGCCAGCAGTATAGAACTAGCGGGGGCAGATACGCAGTATTTT.

This CDR3 reads CASSQDVSRSNTEAFF. CDR3 coding DNA: TGCGCCAGCAGCCAAGATGTTTCGCGTAGCAACACTGAAGCTTTCTTT. The gene calls are TRBV4-1 and TRBJ1-1; unclear D gene. CDR1 and CDR2 (germline): MGHRA, YSYEKL. This CDR3 region has 16 residues. Trimming left V 0 bases short and J 2 bases short, with 13 bases between.

The rearrangement links TRBV6-2 or TRBV6-3 to TRBJ2-4; TRBD1 matches 8 bases. With 0 bases clipped from V and 0 bases from J, the junction kept 10 bases outside the gene matches. The germline V gene has CDR1 MNHEY and CDR2 SVGEGT. This CDR3 contains 19 residues. CDR3 in amino acids: CASSYSIQGATPAKNIQYF. Here the CDR3 DNA reads TGTGCCAGCAGTTACTCGATTCAGGGGGCGACTCCAGCCAAAAACATTCAGTACTTC.

This rearrangement joins TRBV18 to TRBJ2-7; D uncertain. Looked up from germline, CDR1 is KGHSH and CDR2 is LQKENI. This CDR3 is built from 14 residues. The V end lost 3 bases, the J end lost 7 bases, and 16 bases lay between the germline ends. The CDR3 nucleotides read TGTGCCAGCTCACCTCATCACACAGCCCTGGAGCAGTACTTC. Amino acids: CASSPHHTALEQYF.

The chain employs TRBV30 and TRBJ1-5; no firm D call. CDR1 and CDR2 from the germline V gene are GTSNPN and SVGIG (reference sequence). The CDR3 is 14 residues long. V was clipped by 0 bases and J by 7 bases, with 13 bases between them. The CDR3 bases are TGTGCCTGGAGTGTACGCCGGGGTGGACAGCCCCAGCATTTT. This codes for CAWSVRRGGQPQHF. Drawing the rest from reference TRBV30 and TRBJ1-5, the complete variable domain is SQTIHQWPATLVQPVGSPLSLECTVEGTSNPNLYWYRQAAGRGLQLLFYSVGIGQISSEVPQNLSASRPQDRQFILSSKKLLLSDSGFYLCAWSVRRGGQPQHFGDGTRLSIL.

The chain recombines TRBV11-3 with TRBJ2-3; D is possibly TRBD1 (5 bases). The CDR3 spans 16 residues. Germline CDR1 and CDR2: SGHNT and YENEEA. V dropped 2 bases and J dropped 3 bases, with 15 bases sitting between them. The CDR3 here is CASSLQGIGATDTQYF. CDR3 nucleotides: TGTGCCAGCAGCTTACAGGGAATTGGGGCTACAGATACGCAGTATTTT.

V is TRBV5-1 and J is TRBJ2-2; TRBD1 might be the D (5 bases). V was clipped by 5 bases and J by 3 bases, with 14 bases between them. CDR1 is SGHRS, CDR2 YFSETQ, per germline. This CDR3 has 15 amino acids. The CDR3 DNA is TGCGCCAGCAGTTACTACAGGAGCGACACCGGGGAGCTGTTTTTT. Translated, it gives CASSYYRSDTGELFF.

J is TRBJ2-1 and V is TRBV7-8; 10 positions match TRBD1. V was pared by 10 bases and J by 8 bases, with 14 bases of the junction left unmatched. The germline V gene encodes CDR1 SGHVS and CDR2 FQNEAQ. The length of the CDR3 is 15 residues. CDR3 region: CATSTYGQGVYEQFF. The CDR3 region has the DNA TGTGCCACCTCAACATACGGACAGGGGGTATATGAGCAGTTCTTC.

The chain employs TRBV7-6 and TRBJ2-5, with D maybe TRBD2 (5 bases). V was cut by 3 bases and J by 4 bases, with 9 bases left in between. This CDR3 comprises 13 residues. Germline loops: CDR1 SGHVS, CDR2 FNYEAQ. Here the CDR3 DNA reads TGTGCCAGCAGCTTCAAGGCGGGAGAGACCCAGTACTTC. Translated: CASSFKAGETQYF.

The V gene is TRBV7-9, the J gene TRBJ2-7; unclear D gene. Germline CDR1 and CDR2: SEHNR and FQNEAQ (reference sequence). Trimming removed 2 bases from V and 2 bases from J, with 10 bases in between. The CDR3 sequence is 14 residues long. CDR3 residues: CASSLHGSAYEQYF. DNA of the CDR3: TGTGCCAGCAGCTTACATGGCAGTGCCTACGAGCAGTACTTC.

The chain links TRBV5-1 to TRBJ2-3, with TRBD2 matching 15 bases. CDR1 SGHRS and CDR2 YFSETQ come from the germline V gene. The CDR3 totals 18 residues. With V trimmed by 0 bases and J by 1 base, 3 bases remained unmatched. As DNA, the CDR3 is TGCGCCAGCAGCTTGGGGACTAGCGGGGGGGCCGGCACAGATACGCAGTATTTT. Its translation is CASSLGTSGGAGTDTQYF.

This clone has only a few counts. The chain uses TRBV7-8 and TRBJ1-2; D remains unclear. Trimming removed 5 bases from V and 1 base from J, with 8 bases in between. This CDR3 is 13 amino acids long. Germline CDR1 is SGHVS and CDR2 is FQNEAQ. This CDR3 reads CASSPGINYGYTF. Here the CDR3 DNA reads TGTGCCAGCAGCCCGGGGATTAACTATGGCTACACCTTC. The full variable domain, rest sourced from reference TRBV7-8 and TRBJ1-2, is GAGVSQSPRYKVAKRGQDVALRCDPISGHVSLFWYQQALGQGPEFLTYFQNEAQLDKSGLPSDRFFAERPEGSVSTLKIQRTQQEDSAVYLCASSPGINYGYTFGSGTRLTVV.

The V gene is TRBV12-5, the J gene TRBJ2-7; D not certain. CDR3 length: 14 residues. Trimming cost V 0 bases and J 3 bases, with 9 bases left between them. CDR1 is LGHNT, CDR2 FRNRAP, per germline. CDR3 DNA sequence: TGTGCTAGTGGTTTGGTTCCCAACGGCTACGAGCAGTACTTC. Translation gives CASGLVPNGYEQYF.

This clone was picked up one time. The chain employs TRBV5-4 and TRBJ1-2; D is uncertain. Germline CDR1 and CDR2: SGHNT and YYREEE (reference sequence). Trimming cost V 4 bases and J 8 bases, with 15 bases left between them. CDR3 length: 13 residues. CDR3: CASSPRADKGYTF. CDR3 DNA sequence: TGTGCCAGCAGCCCACGTGCGGATAAGGGCTACACCTTC.

The CDR3 loop reads CASISDRANSPLHF. As DNA, the CDR3 is TGTGCCAGCATTTCGGACAGGGCAAATTCACCCCTCCACTTT. The V call is TRBV2, the J call TRBJ1-6, with 8 bases lining up with TRBD1. Germline lookup yields CDR1 SNHLY and CDR2 FYNNEI. Unmatched junction bases numbered 6, after V lost 7 bases and J lost 7 bases. The CDR3 extends over 14 amino acids. Using reference TRBV2 and TRBJ1-6 for the parts outside the CDR3, the full variable domain is EPEVTQTPSHQVTQMGQEVILRCVPISNHLYFYWYRQILGQKVEFLVSFYNNEISEKSEIFDDQFSVERPDGSNFTLKIRSTKLEDSAMYFCASISDRANSPLHFGNGTRLTVT.

This chain joins TRBV12-5 and TRBJ1-4, with D possibly matching TRBD1 (6 bases). This CDR3 has 16 amino acids. Trimming cost V 0 bases and J 5 bases, with 13 bases left between them. The germline V gene encodes CDR1 LGHNT and CDR2 FRNRAP. CDR3 residues: CASGLVIMDSNEKLFF. The CDR3 DNA is TGTGCTAGTGGTTTGGTAATAATGGACAGCAATGAAAAACTGTTTTTT.

The chain links TRBV28 to TRBJ1-5; D uncertain. The CDR3 totals 14 residues. The V and J ends lost 10 bases and 0 bases respectively, with 13 bases between them. Germline V gene data show CDR1 as MDHEN and CDR2 as SYDVKM. CDR3 region: CATKIRDSNQPQHF. For the CDR3, the DNA is TGTGCCACCAAAATTCGGGATAGCAATCAGCCCCAGCATTTT. The variable domain in full, completed from reference TRBV28 and TRBJ1-5, reads DVKVTQSSRYLVKRTGEKVFLECVQDMDHENMFWYRQDPGLGLRLIYFSYDVKMKEKGDIPEGYSVSREKKERFSLILESASTNQTSMYLCATKIRDSNQPQHFGDGTRLSIL.

V usage is TRBV6-5 and J usage is TRBJ1-3; 10 positions match TRBD1. J was trimmed by 5 bases and V by 1 base; bases with no gene match: 5. This CDR3 region has 16 residues. From germline, CDR1 is MNHEY and CDR2 SVGAGI. The CDR3 region is CASSYWDRGRRNTIYF. The CDR3 nucleotides are TGTGCCAGCAGTTACTGGGACAGGGGTCGTAGAAACACCATATATTTT.

V and J are TRBV6-6 and TRBJ2-1; weak D call: TRBD2 (6 bases). Trimming stripped 9 bases from V and 5 bases from J, with 11 bases between. Germline CDR1 and CDR2: MNHNY and SVGAGI (reference sequence). This CDR3 is 12 amino acids long. Here the CDR3 DNA reads TGTGCCAGTGAGACTAGAAACAATGAGCAGTTCTTC. It yields the protein CASETRNNEQFF.

This chain links TRBV5-1 with TRBJ2-2; TRBD1 matches at 11 bases. The trim removed 4 bases at V and 0 bases at J, leaving 2 bases unmatched. The CDR3 loop spans 16 amino acids. Per the germline V gene, CDR1 is SGHRS and CDR2 is YFSETQ. CDR3 DNA sequence: TGCGCCAGCAGCGGGGACAGGGGGTCGAACACCGGGGAGCTGTTTTTT. This sequence encodes CASSGDRGSNTGELFF.

The V call is TRBV5-4, the J call TRBJ1-6; 7 bases match TRBD1. The germline gives CDR1 SGHNT, CDR2 YYREEE (reference sequence). Trimming removed 2 bases from V and 0 bases from J; junction bases left unmatched: 5. The CDR3 is 17 amino acids. The CDR3 DNA reads TGTGCCAGCAGCTTCAGGACAGGCAGCTCCTATAATTCACCCCTCCACTTT. It codes for CASSFRTGSSYNSPLHF.

This rearrangement joins TRBV29-1 to TRBJ2-2; tentative D call: TRBD2 (5 bases). CDR1 SQVTM and CDR2 ANQGSEA come from the germline V gene. Trimming removed 0 bases from V and 0 bases from J, with 11 bases in between. The CDR3 extends over 16 amino acids. CDR3 amino acids: CSVEDLTGTNTGELFF. In DNA, the CDR3 is TGCAGCGTTGAAGATCTTACGGGGACGAACACCGGGGAGCTGTTTTTT.

The rearrangement joins TRBV2 to TRBJ2-1, with TRBD2 identical over 7 bases. J gave up 10 bases and V 4 bases, and 13 bases lay outside the gene matches. The germline CDR1 and CDR2 sequences are SNHLY and FYNNEI. The CDR3 length is 15 residues. CDR3 sequence reads: CASSGNRGGRQEQFF. In DNA, the CDR3 is TGTGCCAGCAGTGGAAACCGCGGGGGTCGTCAAGAGCAGTTCTTC.

This rearrangement joins TRBV24-1 to TRBJ2-5, with 7 positions matching TRBD1. Germline CDR1 and CDR2: KGHDR and SFDVKD. This CDR3 spans 13 amino acids. The V segment lost 7 bases and the J segment 4 bases; nucleotides outside the gene matches: 5. CDR3 in DNA: TGTGCCACCAGCCCTGACAGGGCAGAGACCCAGTACTTC. It is translated as CATSPDRAETQYF.